The clone carrying this T cell receptor (beta chain) was seen ten or more times. Its specificity is unknown. The sample comes from a study of blood T cells in healthy people across ages. Looking at the study overall: Template-switching capture recovered about one barcoded beta molecule per two T cells.

Study results and caveats: Age showed a roughly linear inverse relationship with TCR beta diversity per million T cells. More naive CD4+ cells and higher diversity marked long-lived donors relative to aged donors.

With 5 bases clipped from V and 5 bases from J, the junction kept 2 bases outside the gene matches. This CDR3 is 11 amino acids long. Germline V gene sequence: CDR1 DFQATT, CDR2 SNEGSKA (reference sequence). A sample-barcoded 5' primer and a J-beta primer mix were used in a second PCR of roughly 7 to 12 cycles. Template switching added a 12-random-nucleotide identifier to every cDNA molecule. One entry per CDR3 protein, called by TCRdb with MiXCR from the 5' RACE reads. Of approximately 1,700,000 distinct CDR3 sequences in the sample, more than 35% were seen once. The TCR was taken from a human donor in good health. The gene calls are TRBV20-1 and TRBJ1-2, with 7 bases identical to TRBD1. The sequenced material came from blood. CDR3 bases: TGCAGTGCTGGGGGACAGTATGGCTACACCTTC. Amino acid sequence: CSAGGQYGYTF.